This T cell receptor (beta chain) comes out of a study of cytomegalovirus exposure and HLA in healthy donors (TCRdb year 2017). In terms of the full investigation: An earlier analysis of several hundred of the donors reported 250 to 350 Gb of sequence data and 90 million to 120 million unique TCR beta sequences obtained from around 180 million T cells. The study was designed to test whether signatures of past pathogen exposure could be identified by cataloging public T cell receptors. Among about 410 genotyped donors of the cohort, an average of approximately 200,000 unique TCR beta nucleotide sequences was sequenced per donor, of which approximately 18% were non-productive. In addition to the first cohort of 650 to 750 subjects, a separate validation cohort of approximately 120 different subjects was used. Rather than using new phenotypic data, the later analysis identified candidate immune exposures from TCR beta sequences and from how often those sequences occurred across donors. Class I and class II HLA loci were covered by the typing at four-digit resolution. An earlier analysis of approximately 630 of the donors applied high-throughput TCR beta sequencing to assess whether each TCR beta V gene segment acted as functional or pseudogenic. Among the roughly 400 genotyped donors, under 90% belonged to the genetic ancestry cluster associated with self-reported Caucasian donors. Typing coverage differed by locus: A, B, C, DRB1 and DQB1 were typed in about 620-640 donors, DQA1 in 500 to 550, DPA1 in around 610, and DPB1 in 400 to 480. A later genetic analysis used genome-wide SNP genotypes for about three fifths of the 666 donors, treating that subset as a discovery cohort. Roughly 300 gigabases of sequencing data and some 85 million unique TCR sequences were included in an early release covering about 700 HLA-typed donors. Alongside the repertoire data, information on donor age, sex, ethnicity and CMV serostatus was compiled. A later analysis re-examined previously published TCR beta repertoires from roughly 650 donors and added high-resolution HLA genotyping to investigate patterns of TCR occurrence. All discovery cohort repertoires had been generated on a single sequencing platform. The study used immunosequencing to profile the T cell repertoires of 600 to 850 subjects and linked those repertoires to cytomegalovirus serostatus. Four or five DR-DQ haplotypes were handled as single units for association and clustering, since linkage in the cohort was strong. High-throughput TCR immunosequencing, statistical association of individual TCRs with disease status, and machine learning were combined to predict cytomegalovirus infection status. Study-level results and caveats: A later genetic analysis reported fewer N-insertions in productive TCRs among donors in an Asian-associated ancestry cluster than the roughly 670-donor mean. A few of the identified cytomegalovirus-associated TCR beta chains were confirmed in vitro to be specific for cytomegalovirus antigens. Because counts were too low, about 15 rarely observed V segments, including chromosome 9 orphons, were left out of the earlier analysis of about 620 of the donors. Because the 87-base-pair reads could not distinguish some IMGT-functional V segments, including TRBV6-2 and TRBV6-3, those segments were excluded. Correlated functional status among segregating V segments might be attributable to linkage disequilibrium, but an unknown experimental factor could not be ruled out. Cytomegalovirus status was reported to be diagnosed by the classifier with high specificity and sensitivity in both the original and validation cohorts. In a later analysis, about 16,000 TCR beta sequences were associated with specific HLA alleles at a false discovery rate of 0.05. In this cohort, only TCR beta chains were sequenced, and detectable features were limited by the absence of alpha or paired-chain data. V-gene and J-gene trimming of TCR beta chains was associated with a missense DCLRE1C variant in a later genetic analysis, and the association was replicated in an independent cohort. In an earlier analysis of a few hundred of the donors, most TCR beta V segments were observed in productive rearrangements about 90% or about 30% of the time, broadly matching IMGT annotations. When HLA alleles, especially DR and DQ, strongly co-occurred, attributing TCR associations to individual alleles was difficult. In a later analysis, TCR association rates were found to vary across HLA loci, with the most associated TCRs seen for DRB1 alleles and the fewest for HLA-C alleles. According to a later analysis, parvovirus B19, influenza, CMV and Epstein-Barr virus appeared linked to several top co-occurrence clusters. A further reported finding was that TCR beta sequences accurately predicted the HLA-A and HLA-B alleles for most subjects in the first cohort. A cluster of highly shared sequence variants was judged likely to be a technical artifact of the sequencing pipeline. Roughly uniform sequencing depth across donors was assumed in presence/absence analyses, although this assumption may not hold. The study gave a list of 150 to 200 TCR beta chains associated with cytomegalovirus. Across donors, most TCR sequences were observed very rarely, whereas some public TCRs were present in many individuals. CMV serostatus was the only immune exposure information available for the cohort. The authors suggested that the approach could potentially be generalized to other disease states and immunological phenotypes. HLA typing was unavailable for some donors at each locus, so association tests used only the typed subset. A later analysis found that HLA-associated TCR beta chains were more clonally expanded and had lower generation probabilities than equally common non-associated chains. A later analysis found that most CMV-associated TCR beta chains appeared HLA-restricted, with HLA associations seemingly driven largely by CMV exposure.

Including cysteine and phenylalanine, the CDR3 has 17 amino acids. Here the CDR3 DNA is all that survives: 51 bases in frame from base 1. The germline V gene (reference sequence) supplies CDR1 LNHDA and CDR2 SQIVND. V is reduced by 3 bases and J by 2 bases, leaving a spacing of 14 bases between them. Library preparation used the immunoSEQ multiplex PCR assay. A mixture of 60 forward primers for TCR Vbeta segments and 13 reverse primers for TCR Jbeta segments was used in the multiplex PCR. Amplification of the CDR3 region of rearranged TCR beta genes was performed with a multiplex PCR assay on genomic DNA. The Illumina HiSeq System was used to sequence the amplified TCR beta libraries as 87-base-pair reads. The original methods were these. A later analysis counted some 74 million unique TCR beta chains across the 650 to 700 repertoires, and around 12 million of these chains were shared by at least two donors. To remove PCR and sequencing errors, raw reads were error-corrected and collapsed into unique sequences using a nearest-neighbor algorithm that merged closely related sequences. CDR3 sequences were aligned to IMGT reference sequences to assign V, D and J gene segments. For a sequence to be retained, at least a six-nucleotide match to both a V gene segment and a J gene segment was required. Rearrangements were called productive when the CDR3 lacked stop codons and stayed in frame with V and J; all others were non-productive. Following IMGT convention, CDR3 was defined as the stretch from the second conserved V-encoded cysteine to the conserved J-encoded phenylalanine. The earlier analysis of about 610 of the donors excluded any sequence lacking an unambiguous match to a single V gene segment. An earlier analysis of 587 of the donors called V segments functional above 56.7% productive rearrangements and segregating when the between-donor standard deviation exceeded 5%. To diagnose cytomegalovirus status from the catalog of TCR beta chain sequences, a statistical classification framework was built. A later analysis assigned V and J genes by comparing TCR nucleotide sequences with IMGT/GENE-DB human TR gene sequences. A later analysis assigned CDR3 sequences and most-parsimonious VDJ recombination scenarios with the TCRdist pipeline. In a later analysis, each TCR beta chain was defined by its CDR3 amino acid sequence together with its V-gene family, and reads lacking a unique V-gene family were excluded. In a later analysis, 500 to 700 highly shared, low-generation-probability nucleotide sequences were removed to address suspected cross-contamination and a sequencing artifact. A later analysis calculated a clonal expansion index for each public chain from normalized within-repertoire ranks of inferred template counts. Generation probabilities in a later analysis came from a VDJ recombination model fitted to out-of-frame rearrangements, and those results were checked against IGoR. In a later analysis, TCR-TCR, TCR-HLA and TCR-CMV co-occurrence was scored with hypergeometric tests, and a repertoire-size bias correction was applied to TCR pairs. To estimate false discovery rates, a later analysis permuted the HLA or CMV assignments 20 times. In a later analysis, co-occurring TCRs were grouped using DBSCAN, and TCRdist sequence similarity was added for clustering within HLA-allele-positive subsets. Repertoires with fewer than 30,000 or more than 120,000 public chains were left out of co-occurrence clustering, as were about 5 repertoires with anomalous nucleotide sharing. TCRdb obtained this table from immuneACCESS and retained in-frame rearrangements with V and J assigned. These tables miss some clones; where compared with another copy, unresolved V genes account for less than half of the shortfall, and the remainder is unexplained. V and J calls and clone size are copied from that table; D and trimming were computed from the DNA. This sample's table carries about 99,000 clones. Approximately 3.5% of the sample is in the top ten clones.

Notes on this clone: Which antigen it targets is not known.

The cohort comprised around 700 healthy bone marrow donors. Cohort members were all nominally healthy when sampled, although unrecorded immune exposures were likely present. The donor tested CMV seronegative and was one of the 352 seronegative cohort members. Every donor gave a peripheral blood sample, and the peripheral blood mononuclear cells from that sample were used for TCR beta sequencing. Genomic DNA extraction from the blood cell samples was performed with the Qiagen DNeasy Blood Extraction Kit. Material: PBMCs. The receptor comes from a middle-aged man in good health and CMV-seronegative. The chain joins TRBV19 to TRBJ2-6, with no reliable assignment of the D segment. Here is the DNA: TGTGCCAGTAGTATGGAGTTATTTGGAGCTGGGGCCAACGTCCTGACTTTC. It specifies CASSMELFGAGANVLTF.